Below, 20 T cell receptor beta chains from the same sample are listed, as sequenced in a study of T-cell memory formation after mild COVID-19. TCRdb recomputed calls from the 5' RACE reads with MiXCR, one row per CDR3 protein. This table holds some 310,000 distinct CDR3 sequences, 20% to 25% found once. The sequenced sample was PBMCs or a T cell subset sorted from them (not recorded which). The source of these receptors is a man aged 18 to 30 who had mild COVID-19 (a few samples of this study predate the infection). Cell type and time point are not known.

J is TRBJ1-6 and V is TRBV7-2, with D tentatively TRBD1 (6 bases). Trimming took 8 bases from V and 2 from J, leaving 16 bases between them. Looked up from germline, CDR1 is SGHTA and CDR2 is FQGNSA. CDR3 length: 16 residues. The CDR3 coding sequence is TGTGCCAGCCGAGTACAGGGAAGGACCTATAATTCACCCCTCCACTTT. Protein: CASRVQGRTYNSPLHF.

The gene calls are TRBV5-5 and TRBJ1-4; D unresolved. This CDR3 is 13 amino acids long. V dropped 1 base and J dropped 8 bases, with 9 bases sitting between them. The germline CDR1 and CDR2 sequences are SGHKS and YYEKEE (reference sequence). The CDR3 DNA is TGTGCCAGCAGCTTGTCCCCCTTGGAAAAACTGTTTTTT. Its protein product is CASSLSPLEKLFF.

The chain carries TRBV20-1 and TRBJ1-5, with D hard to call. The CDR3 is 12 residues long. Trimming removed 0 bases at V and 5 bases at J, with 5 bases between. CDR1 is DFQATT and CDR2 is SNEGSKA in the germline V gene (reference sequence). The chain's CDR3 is CSARDLYQPQHF. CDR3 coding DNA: TGCAGTGCTAGAGATCTCTATCAGCCCCAGCATTTT.

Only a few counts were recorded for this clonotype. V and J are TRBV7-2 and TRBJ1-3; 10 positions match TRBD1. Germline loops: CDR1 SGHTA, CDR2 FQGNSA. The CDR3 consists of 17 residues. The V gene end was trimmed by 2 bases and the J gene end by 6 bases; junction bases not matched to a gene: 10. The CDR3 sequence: CASSLRSWDRGENTIYF. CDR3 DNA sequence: TGTGCCAGCAGCTTACGTTCGTGGGACAGGGGTGAAAACACCATATATTTT.

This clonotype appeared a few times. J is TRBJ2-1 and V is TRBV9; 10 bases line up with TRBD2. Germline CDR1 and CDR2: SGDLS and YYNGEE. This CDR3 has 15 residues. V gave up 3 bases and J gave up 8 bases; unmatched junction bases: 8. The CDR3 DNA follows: TGTGCCAGCAGCGACCGAGCGGGGGGGCCCCATGAGCAGTTCTTC. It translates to CASSDRAGGPHEQFF.

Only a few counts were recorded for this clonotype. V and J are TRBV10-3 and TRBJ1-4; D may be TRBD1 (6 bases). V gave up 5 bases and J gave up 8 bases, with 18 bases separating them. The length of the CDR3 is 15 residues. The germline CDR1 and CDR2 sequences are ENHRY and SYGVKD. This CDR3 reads CAISSLRGIEEKLFF. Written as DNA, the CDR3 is TGTGCCATCAGTTCCTTGAGGGGGATTGAGGAAAAACTGTTTTTT.

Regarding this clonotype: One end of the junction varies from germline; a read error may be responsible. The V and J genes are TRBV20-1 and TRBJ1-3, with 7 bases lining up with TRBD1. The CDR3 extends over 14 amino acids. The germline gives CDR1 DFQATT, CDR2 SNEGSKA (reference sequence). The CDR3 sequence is CSARDGTVLNTIYF. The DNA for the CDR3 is TGCAGTGCTCGAGATGGGACAGTCTTAAACACCATATATTTT.

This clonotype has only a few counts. For the CDR3, the DNA is TGTGCCAGCCCCGCGGAGGGGGCCCCAGGCTATGGCTACACCTTC. Translated, it gives CASPAEGAPGYGYTF. V usage is TRBV6-6 and J usage is TRBJ1-2; 7 bases agree with TRBD1. CDR3 length: 15 residues. The germline CDR1 and CDR2 sequences are MNHNY and SVGAGI (reference sequence). With 8 bases clipped from V and 4 bases from J, the junction kept 13 bases outside the gene matches.

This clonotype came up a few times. CDR3 in DNA: TGTGCCACCAGTTGGGGGGGCGCGACAGATACGCAGTATTTT. Its protein is CATSWGGATDTQYF. The chain combines TRBV24-1 with TRBJ2-3; a weak D match, TRBD2 (7 bases). The CDR3 contains 14 residues. Germline V lookup: CDR1 KGHDR, CDR2 SFDVKD. Trimming removed 6 bases at V and 3 bases at J, with 12 bases between.

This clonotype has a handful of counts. CDR3 bases: TGTGCCAGCAGTTTCGACAGGGTAAACTATGGCTACACCTTC. Translation gives CASSFDRVNYGYTF. The V and J genes are TRBV12-3 or TRBV12-4 and TRBJ1-2, with 7 positions matching TRBD1. The CDR3 consists of 14 residues. Germline trimming cut 3 bases from V and 2 bases from J; bases unmatched to any gene: 3.

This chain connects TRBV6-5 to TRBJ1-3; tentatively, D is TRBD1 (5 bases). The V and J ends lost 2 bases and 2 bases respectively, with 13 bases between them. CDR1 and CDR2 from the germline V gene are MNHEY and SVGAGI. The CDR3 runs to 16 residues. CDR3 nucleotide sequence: TGTGCCAGCAGTTACGGGTCCGGGGCCACTGGAAACACCATATATTTT. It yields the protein CASSYGSGATGNTIYF.

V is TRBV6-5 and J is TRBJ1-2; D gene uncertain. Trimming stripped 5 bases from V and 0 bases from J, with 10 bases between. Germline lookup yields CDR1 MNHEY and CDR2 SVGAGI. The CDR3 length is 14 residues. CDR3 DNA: TGTGCCAGCAGTAGCCTGGGTGCTAACTATGGCTACACCTTC. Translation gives CASSSLGANYGYTF.

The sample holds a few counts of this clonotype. DNA for the CDR3: TGTGCCAGCAGCTTAGATGGGCTAAGCTCCTACGAGCAGTACTTC. Its translation is CASSLDGLSSYEQYF. The V call is TRBV7-2, the J call TRBJ2-7, with D unresolved. V lost 1 base, J lost 0 bases, and 10 bases lay in between. The CDR3 runs to 15 residues. Germline lookup yields CDR1 SGHTA and CDR2 FQGNSA.

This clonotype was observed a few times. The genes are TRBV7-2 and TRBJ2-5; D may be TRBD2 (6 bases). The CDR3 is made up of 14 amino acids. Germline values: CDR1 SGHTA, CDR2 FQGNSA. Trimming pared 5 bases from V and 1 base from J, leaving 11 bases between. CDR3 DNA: TGTGCCAGCAGCCCAGGGACTCCCCAAGAGACCCAGTACTTC. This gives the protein CASSPGTPQETQYF.

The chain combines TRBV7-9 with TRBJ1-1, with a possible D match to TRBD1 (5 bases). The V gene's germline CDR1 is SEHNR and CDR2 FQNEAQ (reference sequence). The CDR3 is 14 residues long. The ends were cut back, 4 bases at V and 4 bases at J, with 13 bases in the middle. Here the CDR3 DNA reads TGTGCCAGCAGCTCCTCCGGGGCCGGCACTGAAGCTTTCTTT. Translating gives CASSSSGAGTEAFF.

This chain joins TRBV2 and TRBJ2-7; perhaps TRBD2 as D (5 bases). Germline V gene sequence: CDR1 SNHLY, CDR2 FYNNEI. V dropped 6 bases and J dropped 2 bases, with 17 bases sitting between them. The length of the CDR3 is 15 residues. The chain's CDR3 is CASRSRRGFTYEQYF. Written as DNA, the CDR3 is TGTGCCAGCAGGTCCCGAAGAGGGTTTACCTACGAGCAGTACTTC.

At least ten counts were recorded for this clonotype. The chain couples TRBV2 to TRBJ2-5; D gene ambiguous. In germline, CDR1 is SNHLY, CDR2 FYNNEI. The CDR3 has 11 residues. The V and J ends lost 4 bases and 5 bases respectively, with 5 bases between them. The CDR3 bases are TGTGCCAGCAGTGTTTTGGAGACCCAGTACTTC. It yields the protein CASSVLETQYF.

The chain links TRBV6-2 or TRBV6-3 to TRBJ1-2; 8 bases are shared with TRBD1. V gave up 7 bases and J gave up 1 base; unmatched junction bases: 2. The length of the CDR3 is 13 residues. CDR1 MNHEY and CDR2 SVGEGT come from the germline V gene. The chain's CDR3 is CASKDRVNYGYTF. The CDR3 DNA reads TGTGCCAGCAAGGACAGGGTTAACTATGGCTACACCTTC.

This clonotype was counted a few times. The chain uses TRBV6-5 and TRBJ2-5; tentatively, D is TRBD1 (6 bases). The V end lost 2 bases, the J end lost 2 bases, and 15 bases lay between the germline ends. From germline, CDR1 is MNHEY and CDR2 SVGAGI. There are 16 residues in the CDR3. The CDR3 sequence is CASSYTVRGLQETQYF. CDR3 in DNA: TGTGCCAGCAGTTACACGGTCAGGGGATTACAAGAGACCCAGTACTTC.

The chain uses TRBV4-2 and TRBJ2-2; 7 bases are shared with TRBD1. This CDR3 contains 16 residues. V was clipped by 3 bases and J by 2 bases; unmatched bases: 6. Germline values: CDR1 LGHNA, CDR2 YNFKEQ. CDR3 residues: CASSQGRQGNTGELFF. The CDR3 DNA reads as TGTGCCAGCAGCCAGGGCAGACAGGGTAACACCGGGGAGCTGTTTTTT.